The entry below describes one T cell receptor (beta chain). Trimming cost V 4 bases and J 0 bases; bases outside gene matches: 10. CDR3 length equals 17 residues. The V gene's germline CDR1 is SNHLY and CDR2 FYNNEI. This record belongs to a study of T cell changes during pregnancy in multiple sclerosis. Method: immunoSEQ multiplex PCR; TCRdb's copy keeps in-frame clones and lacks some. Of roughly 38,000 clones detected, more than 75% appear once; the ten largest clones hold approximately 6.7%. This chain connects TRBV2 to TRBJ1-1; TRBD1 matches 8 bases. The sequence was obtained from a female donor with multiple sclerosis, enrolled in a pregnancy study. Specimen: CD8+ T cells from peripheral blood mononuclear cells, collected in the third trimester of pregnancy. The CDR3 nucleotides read TGTGCCAGCAGTGGCATCCAGGGGGCGACCATGAACACTGAAGCTTTCTTT. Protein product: CASSGIQGATMNTEAFF.